A selection of T cell receptor beta chains follows, all from one sample in a study of a mutant IDH1 vaccine in newly diagnosed glioma. Assay used: immunoSEQ multiplex PCR; TCRdb lists only in-frame clones, some missing. The sample has tens of thousands of clones, 88% seen once. These TCRs are of unknown antigen specificity. Source: PBMCs, taken from a glioma patient whose treatment included an IDH1 peptide vaccine. These receptor sequences come from a woman aged 40 to 50 with glioma. CDR3s include the opening cysteine and the closing phenylalanine or tryptophan. Fields, in order: clone size, D gene, V gene, J gene, CDR3 DNA, CDR3 protein. A D gene is named only where the DNA matches it firmly. For some rows the clone size is stated as once, few or many, or as a class when expanded; others skip it.

>-|-|TRBV18|TRBJ2-4
TGTGCCAGCTCACCACCGGGAAACATTCAGTACTTC
CASSPPGNIQYF
>-|-|TRBV19|TRBJ2-1
TGTGCCAGTGCGCGACTCGGAGGCGCCTACAATGAGCAGTTCTTC
CASARLGGAYNEQFF
>-|-|TRBV9|TRBJ1-1
TGTGCCAGCAGCGCCCTCTTGGGCGAAGCTTTCTTT
CASSALLGEAFF
>-|TRBD2|TRBV15|TRBJ2-7
TGTGCCACCAGCAGAGATGGTAGCGGGAGTATCGAGCAGTACTTC
CATSRDGSGSIEQYF
>once|TRBD1|TRBV7-2|TRBJ1-1
TGTGCCAGCAAGAGGGGGCAGAACACTGAAGCTTTCTTT
CASKRGQNTEAFF
>-|-|TRBV6-1|TRBJ2-3
TGTGCCAGTGCCCGGAGTGACGGCACAGATACGCAGTATTTT
CASARSDGTDTQYF
>-|TRBD1|TRBV19|TRBJ2-7
TGTGCCAGTAGAATGGGACAGTTCTACGAGCAGTACTTC
CASRMGQFYEQYF
>-|-|TRBV5-8|TRBJ2-3
TGTGCCAGCAGCTTGGTGGTGGGGCCAGATACGCAGTATTTT
CASSLVVGPDTQYF
>-|-|TRBV10-3|TRBJ2-7
TGTGCCATCAGTGCGTGGGGAGCCTACGAGCAGTACTTC
CAISAWGAYEQYF
>-|TRBD1|TRBV7-9|TRBJ2-6
TGTGCCAGCAGCTTAGGGCTGGACAGGGGGAATGGTGGGGCCAACGTCCTGACTTTC
CASSLGLDRGNGGANVLTF
>few|TRBD2|TRBV12-5|TRBJ2-7
TGTGCTAGTGGGAGTAGCGGGAAGGTGGGCCCCTACGAGCAGTACTTC
CASGSSGKVGPYEQYF
>-|-|TRBV7-2|TRBJ2-6
TGTGCCAGCAGCTTAGCCGGGACGGTGAGCTCTGGGGCCAACGTCCTGACTTTC
CASSLAGTVSSGANVLTF
>-|-|TRBV30|TRBJ2-7
TGTGCCTGGAGTGTAGGGGTGACCAAGATACTTGAGCAGTACTTC
CAWSVGVTKILEQYF
>-|-|TRBV7-9|TRBJ1-1
TGTGCCAGCAGCTTAGAGGGGGGCAACACTGAAGCTTTCTTT
CASSLEGGNTEAFF
>-|TRBD1|TRBV15|TRBJ1-1
TGTGCCACCAGCAGAGAGCTGAGGGGGCAGGGTGAAGCTTTCTTT
CATSRELRGQGEAFF
>-|-|TRBV14|TRBJ2-3
TGTGCCAGCAGCCAGGTGTCGGCAGATACGCAGTATTTT
CASSQVSADTQYF
>-|-|TRBV5-4|TRBJ2-7
TGTGCCAGCAGCTTACAGGGTCCGGTTTACGAGCAGTACTTC
CASSLQGPVYEQYF
>-|TRBD1|TRBV6-1|TRBJ2-7
TGTGCCAGCAGTGAAACAGGGGGCGTCCACTACGAGCAGTACTTC
CASSETGGVHYEQYF
>-|-|TRBV28|TRBJ2-5
TGTGCCAGCACTAGTGGCCTCGAGACCCAGTACTTC
CASTSGLETQYF
>-|TRBD1|TRBV4-1|TRBJ1-1
TGCGCCAGCAGCCAAGTTAAGACAGGGGGCGACACTGAAGCTTTCTTT
CASSQVKTGGDTEAFF
>-|TRBD2|TRBV5-1|TRBJ2-1
TGCGCCAGCAGCGCCGGGACTAGCGGGGGGACATCCTCCTACAATGAGCAGTTCTTC
CASSAGTSGGTSSYNEQFF
>few|-|TRBV19|TRBJ1-2
TGTGCCAGTAGTGAGGGGGATGGCTACACCTTC
CASSEGDGYTF
>once|TRBD2|TRBV5-1|TRBJ2-3
TGCGCCAGCAGCCCCCGGACTAGCGGGGGGGGGCCAGATACGCAGTATTTT
CASSPRTSGGGPDTQYF
>-|-|TRBV10-3|TRBJ1-5
TGTGCCATCAGTGAAAAGGGGGAGTTTAGGCAGCCCCAGCATTTT
CAISEKGEFRQPQHF